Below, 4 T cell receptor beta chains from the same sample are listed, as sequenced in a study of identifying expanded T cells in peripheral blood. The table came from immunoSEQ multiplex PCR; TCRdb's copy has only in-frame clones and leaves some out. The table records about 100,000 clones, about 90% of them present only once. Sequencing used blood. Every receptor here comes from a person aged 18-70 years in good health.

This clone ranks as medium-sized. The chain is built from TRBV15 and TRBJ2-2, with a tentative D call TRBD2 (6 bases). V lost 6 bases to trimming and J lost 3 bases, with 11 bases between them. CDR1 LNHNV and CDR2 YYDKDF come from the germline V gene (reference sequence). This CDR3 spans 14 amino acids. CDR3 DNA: TGTGCCACCAGGACAGAGCGGGACACCGGGGAGCTGTTTTTT. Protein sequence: CATRTERDTGELFF.

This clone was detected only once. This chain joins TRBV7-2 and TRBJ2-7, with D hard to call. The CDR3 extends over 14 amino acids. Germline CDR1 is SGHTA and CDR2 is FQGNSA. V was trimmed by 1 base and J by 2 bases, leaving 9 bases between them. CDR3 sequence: CASSLGGFAYEQYF. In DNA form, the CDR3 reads TGTGCCAGCAGCTTAGGGGGTTTTGCCTACGAGCAGTACTTC.

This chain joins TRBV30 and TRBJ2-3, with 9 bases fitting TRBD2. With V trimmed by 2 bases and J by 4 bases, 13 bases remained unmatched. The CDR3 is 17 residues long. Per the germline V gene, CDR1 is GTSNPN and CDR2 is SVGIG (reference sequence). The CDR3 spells CAWSPGTSNLGPDTQYF. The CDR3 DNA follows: TGTGCCTGGAGTCCCGGGACTAGCAACCTGGGTCCAGATACGCAGTATTTT.

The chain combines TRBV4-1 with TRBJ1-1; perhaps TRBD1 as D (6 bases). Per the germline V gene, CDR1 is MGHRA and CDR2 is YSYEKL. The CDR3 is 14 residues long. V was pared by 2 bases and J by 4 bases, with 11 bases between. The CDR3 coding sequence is TGCGCCAGCAGCCAATATCAGGGGATCACTGAAGCTTTCTTT. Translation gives CASSQYQGITEAFF.